This TCR beta chain is drawn from a study of blood T cell repertoires in COVID-19. The overall study: Sites across the United States, Italy and Spain contributed samples from acute and convalescent COVID-19. In each case, the material was cDNA or gDNA derived from T cells, B-cell-depleted T cells, or PBMCs.

This CDR3 contains 13 residues. V shed 6 bases, J shed 12 bases, and the junction held 5 bases outside the gene matches. CDR1 and CDR2 from the germline V gene are SNHLY and FYNNEI. Seattle participants joined during active infection and were tracked over time. Per the original methods: Amplification with reference gene primers provided the estimates of nucleated cell counts. TCRdb's copy holds only in-frame clones and misses some; the assay was immunoSEQ multiplex PCR. That table supplies the V and J calls and clone size; D and trimming were determined from the DNA. The sample has approximately 180,000 clones, roughly 76% seen once.

The V gene is TRBV2, the J gene TRBJ2-1, with 13 bases fitting TRBD2. The receptor was isolated from an elderly woman with COVID-19, enrolled during active disease. The sequenced material came from peripheral blood. The CDR3 spells CASRGTSGIGQFF. Here the CDR3 DNA reads TGTGCCAGCAGGGGGACTAGCGGGATAGGGCAGTTCTTC. The variable domain in full, completed from reference TRBV2 and TRBJ2-1, reads EPEVTQTPSHQVTQMGQEVILRCVPISNHLYFYWYRQILGQKVEFLVSFYNNEISEKSEIFDDQFSVERPDGSNFTLKIRSTKLEDSAMYFCASRGTSGIGQFFGPGTRLTVL.